The next 17 T cell receptor beta chains were all read from a single sample in a study of blood T cell repertoires in COVID-19. Sequenced by immunoSEQ multiplex PCR; TCRdb stores in-frame clones only, minus some. The table shows about 360,000 clones, with 80% to 90% occurring only once. Material: peripheral blood. Receptors were obtained from a man aged 25-45 years with active or convalescent COVID-19.

The gene calls are TRBV11-2 and TRBJ1-4, with TRBD1 matching over 9 bases. The CDR3 loop spans 15 amino acids. Germline V gives CDR1 SGHAT, CDR2 FQNNGV. J was trimmed by 7 bases and V by 4 bases; bases with no gene match: 7. Here the CDR3 DNA reads TGTGCCAGCAGCTCTACCCGGGACAGGGTTGAAAAACTGTTTTTT. Its protein product is CASSSTRDRVEKLFF.

The chain joins TRBV5-4 to TRBJ1-3; perhaps TRBD1 as D (6 bases). V shed 4 bases and J shed 0 bases, with 14 bases lying between them. CDR1 is SGHNT, CDR2 YYREEE, per germline (reference sequence). This CDR3 spans 16 amino acids. As DNA, the CDR3 is TGTGCCAGCAGCCCCGGGGGGCCACTCTCTGGAAACACCATATATTTT. This codes for CASSPGGPLSGNTIYF.

A note on this clone: Other DNA sequences in the same sample also yield this CDR3. This chain uses TRBV4-1 with TRBJ2-7; D not certain. CDR1 MGHRA and CDR2 YSYEKL come from the germline V gene. The CDR3 extends over 13 amino acids. Deletions cut 1 base from V and 3 bases from J, with 7 bases between. CDR3 DNA sequence: TGCGCCAGCAGCCAAGGACTTGGCTACGAGCAGTACTTC. Translated, it gives CASSQGLGYEQYF.

The genes are TRBV19 and TRBJ2-3, with D possibly being TRBD2 (6 bases). The germline V gene has CDR1 LNHDA and CDR2 SQIVND (reference sequence). V dropped 9 bases and J dropped 1 base, with 11 bases sitting between them. The CDR3 consists of 13 residues. As DNA, the CDR3 is TGTGCCAGCGGGGGTTCCCGCACAGATACGCAGTATTTT. The encoded protein is CASGGSRTDTQYF.

The V and J genes are TRBV5-1 and TRBJ1-5; 9 positions match TRBD1. This CDR3 comprises 12 residues. Germline CDR1 SGHRS, CDR2 YFSETQ. V lost 9 bases and J lost 5; bases outside the gene matches: 3. This CDR3 reads CATRTGDQPQHF. The CDR3 DNA sequence: TGCGCCACCAGGACAGGGGATCAGCCCCAGCATTTT.

The chain carries TRBV6-2 or TRBV6-3 and TRBJ2-3, with 9 positions matching TRBD2. The V and J ends lost 6 bases and 8 bases, in that order; junction bases with no gene match: 9. Germline assignment: CDR1 MNHEY and CDR2 SVGEGT. The CDR3 totals 14 residues. The DNA for the CDR3 is TGTGCCAGCAGCTTCGGGACTAGCCGAGCTACGCAGTATTTT. Protein product: CASSFGTSRATQYF.

The chain recombines TRBV7-9 with TRBJ2-1; maybe TRBD1 (6 bases). Germline CDR1 is SEHNR and CDR2 is FQNEAQ (reference sequence). The ends were cut back, 1 base at V and 8 bases at J, with 18 bases in the middle. The CDR3 spans 16 residues. CDR3 loop: CASSLGLGGAGDEQFF. The DNA of the CDR3 is TGTGCCAGCAGCTTAGGGTTAGGGGGAGCTGGCGATGAGCAGTTCTTC.

The rearrangement links TRBV18 to TRBJ1-1; tentatively, D is TRBD1 (6 bases). CDR1 is KGHSH and CDR2 is LQKENI in the germline V gene. This CDR3 comprises 14 residues. V lost 1 base to trimming and J lost 1 base, with 7 bases between them. The CDR3: CASSPRGGNTEAFF. DNA for the CDR3: TGTGCCAGCTCACCACGAGGGGGGAACACTGAAGCTTTCTTT. The whole variable domain, filled in from reference TRBV18 and TRBJ1-1, reads NAGVMQNPRHLVRRRGQEARLRCSPMKGHSHVYWYRQLPEEGLKFMVYLQKENIIDESGMPKERFSAEFPKEGPSILRIQQVVRGDSAAYFCASSPRGGNTEAFFGQGTRLTVV.

The genes are TRBV7-9 and TRBJ1-4; no clear D gene. The germline V gene has CDR1 SEHNR and CDR2 FQNEAQ (reference sequence). The CDR3 runs to 12 residues. Between the trimmed V and J ends, which lost 4 bases and 13 bases, there was a span of 13 bases. CDR3 bases: TGTGCCAGCAGCTCTACGGCGGGAATACTGTTTTTT. This translates into CASSSTAGILFF.

This sequence joins TRBV3-1 (or the pseudogene TRBV3-2) and TRBJ1-4, with D unresolved. Germline V gene lookup returns CDR1 LGHDT and CDR2 YNNKEL (reference sequence). V was clipped by 0 bases and J by 0 bases, with 8 bases between them. The CDR3 runs to 16 residues. CDR3 residues: CASSQDLVATNEKLFF. The CDR3 coding sequence is TGTGCCAGCAGCCAAGACCTCGTTGCAACTAATGAAAAACTGTTTTTT.

This clone was recorded only once. The chain is built from TRBV30 and TRBJ1-1; D gene uncertain. Germline V lookup: CDR1 GTSNPN, CDR2 SVGIG (reference sequence). Trimming cost V 5 bases and J 0 bases, with 10 bases left between them. This CDR3 is built from 13 residues. As DNA, the CDR3 is TGTGCCTGGCACAGTGATATGAACACTGAAGCTTTCTTT. Its translation is CAWHSDMNTEAFF.

The chain uses TRBV2 and TRBJ2-5; 8 bases agree with TRBD2. This CDR3 region has 15 residues. V was pared by 6 bases and J by 5 bases, with 11 bases of the junction left unmatched. Looked up from germline, CDR1 is SNHLY and CDR2 is FYNNEI. CDR3 bases: TGTGCCAGCAGAGAAAGCGGGAGAGCTTGGGAGACCCAGTACTTC. It encodes CASRESGRAWETQYF.

V gene TRBV2 combines with J gene TRBJ2-1; 7 bases map to TRBD2. This CDR3 region has 16 residues. With 7 bases clipped from V and 0 bases from J, the junction kept 9 bases outside the gene matches. Germline V gives CDR1 SNHLY, CDR2 FYNNEI. CDR3 sequence: CASTKLALSSYNEQFF. CDR3 in DNA: TGTGCCAGCACTAAACTAGCGCTGAGCTCCTACAATGAGCAGTTCTTC.

The J gene is TRBJ2-7, the V gene TRBV2; D call uncertain. The CDR3 extends over 12 amino acids. In germline, CDR1 is SNHLY, CDR2 FYNNEI. The ends were cut back, 1 base at V and 9 bases at J, with 10 bases in the middle. The CDR3 coding sequence is TGTGCCAGCAGTGAAGTCGCGCCAGGGCAGTACTTC. Amino acid sequence: CASSEVAPGQYF.

The rearrangement links TRBV27 to TRBJ2-7, with TRBD2 matching 10 bases. Per germline, CDR1 MNHEY and CDR2 SMNVEV (reference sequence). Germline trimming cut 7 bases from V and 4 bases from J; bases unmatched to any gene: 16. The CDR3 length is 17 residues. The DNA for the CDR3 is TGTGCCAGCACCTACAGGGCACGAAGCGGGAGGGCGTACGAGCAGTACTTC. Translating it yields CASTYRARSGRAYEQYF.

The chain recombines TRBV30 with TRBJ1-5; no firm D call. The germline V gene has CDR1 GTSNPN and CDR2 SVGIG (reference sequence). Trimming took off 1 base at V and 5 bases at J, with 9 bases between the two ends. The CDR3 is 13 amino acids. CDR3 loop: CAWSGREDQPQHF. The CDR3, as DNA: TGTGCCTGGAGTGGAAGGGAGGATCAGCCCCAGCATTTT.

The chain combines TRBV9 with TRBJ2-3; D is ambiguous. This CDR3 spans 15 amino acids. Germline CDR1 reads SGDLS; CDR2 reads YYNGEE. Trimming left V 3 bases short and J 0 bases short, with 11 bases between. DNA for the CDR3: TGTGCCAGCAGCGGTCAGGCTACTAGCACAGATACGCAGTATTTT. It translates to CASSGQATSTDTQYF.